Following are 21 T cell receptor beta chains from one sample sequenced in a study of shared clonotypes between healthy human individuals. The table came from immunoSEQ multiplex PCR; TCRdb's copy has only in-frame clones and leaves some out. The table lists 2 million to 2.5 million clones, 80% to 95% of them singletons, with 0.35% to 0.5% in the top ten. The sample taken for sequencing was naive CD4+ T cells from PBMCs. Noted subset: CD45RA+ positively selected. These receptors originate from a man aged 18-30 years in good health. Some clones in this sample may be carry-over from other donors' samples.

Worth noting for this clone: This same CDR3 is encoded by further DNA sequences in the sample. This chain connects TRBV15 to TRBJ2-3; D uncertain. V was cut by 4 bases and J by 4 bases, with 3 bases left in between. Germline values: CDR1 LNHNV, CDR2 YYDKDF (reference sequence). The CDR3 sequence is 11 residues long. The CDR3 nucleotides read TGTGCCACCAGCAAGGCAGATACGCAGTATTTT. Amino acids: CATSKADTQYF.

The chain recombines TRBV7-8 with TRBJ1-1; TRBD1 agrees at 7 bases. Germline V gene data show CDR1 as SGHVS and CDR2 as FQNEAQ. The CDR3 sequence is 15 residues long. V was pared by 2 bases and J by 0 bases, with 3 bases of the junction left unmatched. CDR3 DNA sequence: TGTGCCAGCAGCTTATTTGGACAGGTGAACACTGAAGCTTTCTTT. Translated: CASSLFGQVNTEAFF.

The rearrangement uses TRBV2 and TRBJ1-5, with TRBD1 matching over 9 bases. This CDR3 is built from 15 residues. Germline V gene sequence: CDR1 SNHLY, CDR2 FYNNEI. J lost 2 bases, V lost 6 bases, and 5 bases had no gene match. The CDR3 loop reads CASSDWTGGNQPQHF. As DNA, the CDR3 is TGTGCCAGCAGCGATTGGACAGGGGGCAATCAGCCCCAGCATTTT.

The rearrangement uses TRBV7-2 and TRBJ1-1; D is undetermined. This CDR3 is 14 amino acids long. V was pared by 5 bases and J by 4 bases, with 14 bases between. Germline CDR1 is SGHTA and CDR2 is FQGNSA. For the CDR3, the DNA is TGTGCCAGCAGCCAAATCCCTGGGTCCACTGAAGCTTTCTTT. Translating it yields CASSQIPGSTEAFF.

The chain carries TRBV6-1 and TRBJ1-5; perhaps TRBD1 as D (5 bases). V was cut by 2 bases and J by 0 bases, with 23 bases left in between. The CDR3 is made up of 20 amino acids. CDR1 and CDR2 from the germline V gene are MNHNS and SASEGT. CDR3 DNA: TGTGCCAGCAGTGAATCCAGGGACGGGCACCACATGGATAGCAATCAGCCCCAGCATTTT. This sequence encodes CASSESRDGHHMDSNQPQHF.

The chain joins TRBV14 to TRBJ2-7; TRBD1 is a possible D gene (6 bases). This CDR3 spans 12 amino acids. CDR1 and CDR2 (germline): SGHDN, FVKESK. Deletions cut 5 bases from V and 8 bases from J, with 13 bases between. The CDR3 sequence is CASSAQGEKQYF. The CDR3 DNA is TGTGCCAGCAGCGCACAGGGTGAGAAGCAGTACTTC.

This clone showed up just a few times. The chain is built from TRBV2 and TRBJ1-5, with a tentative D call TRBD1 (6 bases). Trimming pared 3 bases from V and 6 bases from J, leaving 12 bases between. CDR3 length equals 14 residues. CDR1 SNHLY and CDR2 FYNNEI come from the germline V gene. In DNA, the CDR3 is TGTGCCAGCAGTGATCAGGGGCAGGGTCAGCCCCAGCATTTT. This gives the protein CASSDQGQGQPQHF.

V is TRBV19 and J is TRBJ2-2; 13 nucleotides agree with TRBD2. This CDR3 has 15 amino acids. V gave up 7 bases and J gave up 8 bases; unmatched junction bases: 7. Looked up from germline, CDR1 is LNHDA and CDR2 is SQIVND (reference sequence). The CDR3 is CASTPGTSGKGELFF. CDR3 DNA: TGTGCCAGTACCCCAGGGACTAGCGGGAAAGGGGAGCTGTTTTTT.

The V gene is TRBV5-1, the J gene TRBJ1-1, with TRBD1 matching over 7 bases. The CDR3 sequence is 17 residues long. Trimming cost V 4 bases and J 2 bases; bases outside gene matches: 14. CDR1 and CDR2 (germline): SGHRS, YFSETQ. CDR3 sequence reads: CASSAGSGTAFNTEAFF. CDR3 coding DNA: TGCGCCAGCAGCGCCGGCAGTGGGACAGCCTTTAACACTGAAGCTTTCTTT.

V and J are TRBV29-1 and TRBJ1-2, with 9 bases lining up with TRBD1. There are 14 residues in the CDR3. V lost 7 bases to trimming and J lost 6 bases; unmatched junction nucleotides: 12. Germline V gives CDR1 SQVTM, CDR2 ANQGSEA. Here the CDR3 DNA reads TGCAGCGCGTCACCGGGACAGGGAATGGATGGCTACACCTTC. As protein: CSASPGQGMDGYTF.

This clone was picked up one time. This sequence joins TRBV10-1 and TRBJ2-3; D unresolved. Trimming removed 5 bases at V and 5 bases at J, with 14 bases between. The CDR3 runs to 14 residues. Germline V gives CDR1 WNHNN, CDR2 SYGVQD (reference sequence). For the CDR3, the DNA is TGCGCCAGCAGTAAAGACAAGATCGTAGATACGCAGTATTTT. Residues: CASSKDKIVDTQYF.

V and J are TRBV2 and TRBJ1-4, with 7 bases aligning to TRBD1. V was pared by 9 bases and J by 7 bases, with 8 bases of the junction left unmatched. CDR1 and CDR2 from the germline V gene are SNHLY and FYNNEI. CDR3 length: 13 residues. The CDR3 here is CASGQELREKLFF. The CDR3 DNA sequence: TGTGCCAGTGGACAGGAACTTCGTGAAAAACTGTTTTTT.

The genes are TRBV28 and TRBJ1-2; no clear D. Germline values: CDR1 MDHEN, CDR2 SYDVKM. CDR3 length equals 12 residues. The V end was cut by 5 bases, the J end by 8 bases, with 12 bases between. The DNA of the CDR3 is TGTGCCAGCAGTCCTACAGCGAGAGGCTACACCTTC. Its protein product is CASSPTARGYTF.

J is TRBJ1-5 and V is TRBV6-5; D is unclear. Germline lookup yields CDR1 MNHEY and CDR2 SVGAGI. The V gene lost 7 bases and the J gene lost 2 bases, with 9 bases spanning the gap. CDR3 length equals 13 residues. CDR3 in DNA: TGTGCCAGCATTATAGACCGCAATCAGCCCCAGCATTTT. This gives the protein CASIIDRNQPQHF.

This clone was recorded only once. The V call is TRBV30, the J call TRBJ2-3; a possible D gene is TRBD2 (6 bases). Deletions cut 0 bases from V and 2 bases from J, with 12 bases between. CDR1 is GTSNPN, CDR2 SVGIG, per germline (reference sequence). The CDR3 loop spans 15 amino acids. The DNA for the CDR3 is TGTGCCTGGAGTGTAGGAGGGATTAACACAGATACGCAGTATTTT. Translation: CAWSVGGINTDTQYF.

The chain's CDR3 is CASTDPGRASYEQYF. The CDR3 nucleotides are TGCGCCAGCACCGATCCCGGGCGGGCGAGCTACGAGCAGTACTTC. The gene calls are TRBV4-1 and TRBJ2-7; D possibly corresponds to TRBD2 (5 bases). The length of the CDR3 is 15 residues. V lost 7 bases and J 3 bases, leaving 19 bases between the germline ends. Germline values: CDR1 MGHRA, CDR2 YSYEKL.

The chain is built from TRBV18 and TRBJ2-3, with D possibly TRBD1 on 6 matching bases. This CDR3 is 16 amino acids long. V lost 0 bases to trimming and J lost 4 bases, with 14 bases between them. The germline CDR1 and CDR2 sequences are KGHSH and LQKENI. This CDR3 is CASSPPQVSGADTQYF. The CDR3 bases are TGTGCCAGCTCACCACCGCAGGTGTCAGGGGCAGATACGCAGTATTTT.

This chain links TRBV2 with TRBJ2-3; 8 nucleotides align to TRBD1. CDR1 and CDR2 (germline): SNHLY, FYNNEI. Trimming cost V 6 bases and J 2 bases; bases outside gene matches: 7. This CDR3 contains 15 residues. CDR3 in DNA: TGTGCCAGCAGAAAAGACAGGGGAGACACAGATACGCAGTATTTT. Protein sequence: CASRKDRGDTDTQYF.

The CDR3 sequence is CASSLWGQGRTEAFF. CDR3 bases: TGTGCCAGCAGCTTATGGGGGCAGGGGAGGACTGAAGCTTTCTTT. The chain has TRBV11-1 and TRBJ1-1; D is perhaps TRBD1 (6 bases). The V end lost 2 bases, the J end lost 5 bases, and 15 bases lay between the germline ends. This CDR3 comprises 15 residues. Germline CDR1 SGHAT, CDR2 FQDESV (reference sequence).

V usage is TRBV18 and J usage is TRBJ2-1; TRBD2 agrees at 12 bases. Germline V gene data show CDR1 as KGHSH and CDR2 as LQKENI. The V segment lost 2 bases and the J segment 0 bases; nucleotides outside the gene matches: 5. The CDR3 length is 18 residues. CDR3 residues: CASSPFPTSGSSYNEQFF. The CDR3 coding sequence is TGTGCCAGCTCACCATTCCCGACTAGCGGGAGCTCCTACAATGAGCAGTTCTTC.

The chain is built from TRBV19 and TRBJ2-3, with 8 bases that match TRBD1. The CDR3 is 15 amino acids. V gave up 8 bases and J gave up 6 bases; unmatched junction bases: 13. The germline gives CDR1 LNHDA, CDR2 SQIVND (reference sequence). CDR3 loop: CASRRTGILGDTQYF. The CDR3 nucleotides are TGTGCCAGTCGGAGGACAGGGATACTAGGGGATACGCAGTATTTT. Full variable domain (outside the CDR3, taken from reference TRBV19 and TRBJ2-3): DGGITQSPKYLFRKEGQNVTLSCEQNLNHDAMYWYRQDPGQGLRLIYYSQIVNDFQKGDIAEGYSVSREKKESFPLTVTSAQKNPTAFYLCASRRTGILGDTQYFGPGTRLTVL.